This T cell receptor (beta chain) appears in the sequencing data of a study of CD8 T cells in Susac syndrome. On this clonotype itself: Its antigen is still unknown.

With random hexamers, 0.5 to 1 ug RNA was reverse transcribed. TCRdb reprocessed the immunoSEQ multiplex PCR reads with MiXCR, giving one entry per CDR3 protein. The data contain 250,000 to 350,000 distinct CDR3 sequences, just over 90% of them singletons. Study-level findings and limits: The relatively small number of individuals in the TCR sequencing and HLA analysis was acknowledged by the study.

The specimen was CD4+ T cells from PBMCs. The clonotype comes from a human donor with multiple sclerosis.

The CDR3 DNA reads as TGTGCCAGTAGAAAGACAGAGGGGTATGGCTACACCTTC. This sequence encodes CASRKTEGYGYTF. The genes are TRBV19 and TRBJ1-2; D is perhaps TRBD1 (5 bases). CDR1 and CDR2 from the germline V gene are LNHDA and SQIVND (reference sequence). The CDR3 runs 13 residues. With 6 bases removed from V and 5 bases from J, the gap between germline ends came to 13 bases.